This T cell receptor beta chain was retrieved from a study of T-cell reconstitution after alpha-beta-depleted transplantation in children listed by TCRdb under 2016. Concerning the study at large: T-cell immune reconstitution after TCRalphabeta/CD19-depleted allogeneic hematopoietic cell transplantation in children was quantitatively tracked in the study by means of TCR repertoire profiling.

This clonotype came up many times. Its antigen is not yet known. Base qualities are not at hand, and no much larger clone is one base apart. CDR1 SGHDN and CDR2 FVKESK are derived from the germline V gene. V loses 3 bases of germline sequence and J loses 3 bases, and the interval between the two ends is 15 bases. Counted from cysteine to phenylalanine, this CDR3 has 15 amino acids. The DNA shown is the 45-base CDR3, in frame from base 1. Library construction relied on PCR. Sequencer: Illumina HiSeq 2500. Molecular barcoding was employed in the preparation of TCR libraries, with unique molecular identifiers being used to normalize TCRbeta repertoire quantification. TCRdb's own reprocessing of the public reads used fastp at Q25 and MiXCR and kept productive beta chains. Rows are unified per CDR3 protein, each entry keeping the most common DNA and genes. This sample is represented by over 200,000 distinct CDR3 sequences; approximately 10% of them were singletons. The top ten clonotypes cover about 6% of the sample.

The rearrangement combines TRBV14 with TRBJ2-7; the D gene could be TRBD1 or TRBD2, each one agreeing over 5 bases. The sample here was PBMCs from the stem cell graft donor, taken from the stem cell graft. The TCR was taken from a human donor who donated a stem cell graft to a child with acute lymphoblastic leukemia. The base sequence is TGTGCCAGCAGCCAGACGGGGACGAACTTCTACGAGCAGTACTTC. This encodes CASSQTGTNFYEQYF.